Listed below are T cell receptor beta chains from one sample, sequenced in a study of blood T cells in healthy people across ages. MiXCR was run by TCRdb on the 5' RACE reads, yielding one entry per CDR3 protein. The repertoire has about 1.6 million distinct CDR3 sequences, roughly 30% of them found once; the top ten carry around 11%. Source material: blood. These receptors were obtained from a woman aged 25-40 years in good health. The CDR3 runs from the conserved cysteine through the conserved F or W. The D gene is left open where the match is weak. Some rows mark clone size as missing; the rest say once, few, many or name a class of expanded clone.

TRBJ1-2 . . TRBV11-2 TGTGCCAGCAGCTTAGGGAGGACGATCGGCGGCTACACCTTC CASSLGRTIGGYTF
TRBJ1-5 . few TRBV20-1 TGCAGTGCTCTACTGTCGGGACAGCCCCAGCATTTT CSALLSGQPQHF
TRBJ2-7 TRBD1 few TRBV5-5 TGTGCCAGCAGCTCGCCTTCCTCGGGACAGGGGTTAACTTATACCTACGAGCAGTACTTC CASSSPSSGQGLTYTYEQYF
TRBJ2-1 . . TRBV20-1 TGCAGTGCCCAGCAGTACAATGAGCAGTTCTTC CSAQQYNEQFF
TRBJ2-3 . . TRBV24-1 TGTGCCACCAGTGATTTGCGCTCGGATAGGACAGATGCGCAGTATTTT CATSDLRSDRTDAQYF
TRBJ2-1 TRBD2 . TRBV5-6 TGTGCCAGCAGCTTGCTCCCCGGGACTAGTCGTCATGAGCAGTTCTTC CASSLLPGTSRHEQFF
TRBJ2-5 TRBD1 few TRBV12-3/TRBV12-4 TGTGCCAGCAGGGACAGGAGAGGCCAAGAGACCCAGTACTTC CASRDRRGQETQYF
TRBJ2-1 TRBD2 . TRBV3-1 TGTGCCAGCAGCCAAGGCTCTAGCGGACTTTTGTACAATGAGCAGTTCTTC CASSQGSSGLLYNEQFF
TRBJ2-1 . . TRBV28 TGTGCCAGCAGTTTGGACCTAAAAAGGGGGGGCGATGAGCAGTTCTTC CASSLDLKRGGDEQFF
TRBJ2-5 TRBD2 . TRBV7-2 TGTGCCAGCAGCGGGCGCATCGGACTAGCGGGGGGGCTAAGTGAGACCCAGTACTTC CASSGRIGLAGGLSETQYF
TRBJ2-1 TRBD2 . TRBV7-2 TGTGCCAGCAGCCCCCAGGGAGGGGCGTCCTACAATGAGCAGTTCTTT CASSPQGGASYNEQFF
TRBJ2-7 TRBD1 . TRBV9 TGTGCCAGCAGCCCACACCTCGGACAGGGCGAGCAGTACTTC CASSPHLGQGEQYF
TRBJ2-2 TRBD1 few TRBV10-3 TGTGCCATCAGTTGGGACAGTTCACACACCGGGGAGCTGTTTTTT CAISWDSSHTGELFF
TRBJ2-1 TRBD2 few TRBV11-2 TGTGCCAGCAGCCCTCGGACTAGCGGGGGGGCGGGACGGAATGAGCAGTTCTTC CASSPRTSGGAGRNEQFF
TRBJ2-1 . . TRBV5-7 TGTGCCAGCAGCTTGATGCTTCGGAATGAGCAGTTCTTC CASSLMLRNEQFF
TRBJ2-6 . . TRBV28 TGTGCCGGCAGGCCCATTCTAGCTGGGGCCAACGTCCTGACTTTC CAGRPILAGANVLTF
TRBJ1-1 TRBD1 . TRBV7-3 TGTGCCAGCAGCTTAGGACAGGGGTCGTCTGAAGCTTTCTTT CASSLGQGSSEAFF
TRBJ2-5 . . TRBV28 TGTGCCAGCAGTACCGCCGGCAGGACCCAGTACTTC CASSTAGRTQYF
TRBJ2-1 TRBD1 many TRBV6-4 TGTGCCAGCAGTGACCCTTCTTACCGGGACAGGGAATACAATGAGCAGTTCTTC CASSDPSYRDREYNEQFF
TRBJ1-1 . once TRBV11-1 TGTGCCTGCAGCTTAGAACAGATTGGGAGCACTGAAGCTTTCTTT CACSLEQIGSTEAFF
TRBJ2-4 . . TRBV2 TGTGCCACCAGGGGCAGAGGGGGAGGCATTCAGTACTTC CATRGRGGGIQYF
TRBJ2-3 TRBD2 few TRBV7-9 TGTGCCAGCAGCCCGCTGTCTAGCGGGAGGGCAGATACGCAGTATTTT CASSPLSSGRADTQYF
TRBJ2-3 TRBD1 . TRBV7-2 TGTGCCAGCAGTCCCCTGGGGACAGCCACAGATACGCAGTATTTT CASSPLGTATDTQYF
TRBJ2-6 . few TRBV6-1 TGTGCCACGACGGGATCTGGGGCCAACGTCCTGACTTTC CATTGSGANVLTF
TRBJ2-6 . . TRBV9 TGTGCCAGCAGCGTAGCTACAAGTAACAGAGCTTTGAGTGGGGCCAACGTCCTGACTTTC CASSVATSNRALSGANVLTF
TRBJ1-1 . . TRBV6-1 TGTGCCAGCAGTGCCCAGGCAGGGTCTGTAGGGACTGAAGCTTTCTTT CASSAQAGSVGTEAFF
TRBJ2-7 TRBD1 . TRBV7-2 TGTGCCAGCAGCCCCGGGACAGGGGTGGAGTGGGAGCAGTACTTC CASSPGTGVEWEQYF
TRBJ2-7 . many TRBV6-6 TGTGCCAGCAGCGCCGCGAGGGGGGAGGGGGTCTACGAGCAGTACTTC CASSAARGEGVYEQYF
TRBJ2-5 TRBD2 few TRBV7-2 TGTGCCAGCAGCTTAGTGGCTAGCGGAAAAGAGACCCAGTACTTC CASSLVASGKETQYF
TRBJ2-2 TRBD2 . TRBV12-3/TRBV12-4 TGTGCCAGCAGGTTTACTAGCGGGAGCCTCGGAGCCGGGGAGCTGTTTTTT CASRFTSGSLGAGELFF